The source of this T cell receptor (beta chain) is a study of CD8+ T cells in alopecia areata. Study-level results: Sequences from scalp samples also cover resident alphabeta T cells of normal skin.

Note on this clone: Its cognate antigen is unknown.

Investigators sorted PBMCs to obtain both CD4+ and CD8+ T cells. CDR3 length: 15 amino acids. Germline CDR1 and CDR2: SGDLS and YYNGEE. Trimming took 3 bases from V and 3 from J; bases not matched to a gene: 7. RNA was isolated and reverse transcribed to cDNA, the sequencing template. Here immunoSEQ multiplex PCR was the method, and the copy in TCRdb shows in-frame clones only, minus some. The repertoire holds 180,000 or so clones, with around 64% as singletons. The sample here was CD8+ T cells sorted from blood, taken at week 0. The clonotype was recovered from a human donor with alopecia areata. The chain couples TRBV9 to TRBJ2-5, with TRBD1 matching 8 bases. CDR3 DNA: TGTGCCAGCAGCGACCGGGACAGGATGGAAGAGACCCAGTACTTC. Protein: CASSDRDRMEETQYF.